This T cell receptor beta chain was recovered during a study of T-cell reconstitution after alpha-beta-depleted transplantation in children. Findings of the study overall: From surviving recipient T cells and thymic progenitors came the high day-60 TCRbeta diversity observed in some patients. Fresh T-cell production supplied most of the T-cell counts and diversity seen one year after transplant. Reportedly, roughly two months post-transplant, alpha-beta T cells arose from several hundred expanded graft clones.

Molecular barcoding with unique molecular identifiers was used for the TCRbeta library. MiXCR, applied by TCRdb to the PCR reads, yields one record per CDR3 protein. The top ten hold 28% of the sample, which has about a million distinct CDR3 sequences, roughly 29% seen once. The germline CDR1 and CDR2 sequences are SGHVS and FQNEAQ. Trimming took 3 bases from V and 3 from J; bases not matched to a gene: 10. CDR3 length: 17 amino acids. In the case of this clonotype: Its target is unknown.

The TCR sequence derives from a boy in the first two years of life who had a stem cell transplant for SCID, so the T cells may come from the graft donor. Source: PBMCs, mostly from graft donor cells, taken 360 days after TCRalphabeta/CD19-depleted stem cell transplant. This chain links TRBV7-8 with TRBJ1-2, with 10 bases matching TRBD1. The DNA for the CDR3 is TGTGCCAGCAGCTTTTCGACAGGGGGCAATGGGGACTATGGCTACACCTTC. Its protein is CASSFSTGGNGDYGYTF.